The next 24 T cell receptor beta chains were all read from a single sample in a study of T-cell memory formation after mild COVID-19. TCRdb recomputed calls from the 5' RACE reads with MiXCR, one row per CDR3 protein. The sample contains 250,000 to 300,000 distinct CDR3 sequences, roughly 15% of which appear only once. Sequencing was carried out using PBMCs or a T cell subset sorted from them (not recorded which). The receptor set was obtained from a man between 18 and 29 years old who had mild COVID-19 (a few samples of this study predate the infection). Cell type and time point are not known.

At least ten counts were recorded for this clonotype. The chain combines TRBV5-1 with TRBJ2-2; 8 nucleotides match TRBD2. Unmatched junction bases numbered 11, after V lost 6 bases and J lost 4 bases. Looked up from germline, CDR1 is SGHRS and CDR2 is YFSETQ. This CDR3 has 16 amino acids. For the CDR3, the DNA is TGCGCCAGCAACCCGCGGGGGGCAGGGACCACCGGGGAGCTGTTTTTT. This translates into CASNPRGAGTTGELFF.

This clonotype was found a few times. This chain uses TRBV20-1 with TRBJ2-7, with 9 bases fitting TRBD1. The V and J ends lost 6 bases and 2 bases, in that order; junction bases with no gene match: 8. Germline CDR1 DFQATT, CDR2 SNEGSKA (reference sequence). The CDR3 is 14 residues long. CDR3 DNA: TGCAGTGCAACTCCGGGACAGGGACCCTACGAGCAGTACTTC. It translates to CSATPGQGPYEQYF.

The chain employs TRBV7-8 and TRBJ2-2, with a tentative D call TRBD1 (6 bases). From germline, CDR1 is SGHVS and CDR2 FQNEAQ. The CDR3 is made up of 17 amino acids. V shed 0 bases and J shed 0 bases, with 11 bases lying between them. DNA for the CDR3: TGTGCCAGCAGCTTAGCGCGAGAGGGGGCGAACACCGGGGAGCTGTTTTTT. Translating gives CASSLAREGANTGELFF.

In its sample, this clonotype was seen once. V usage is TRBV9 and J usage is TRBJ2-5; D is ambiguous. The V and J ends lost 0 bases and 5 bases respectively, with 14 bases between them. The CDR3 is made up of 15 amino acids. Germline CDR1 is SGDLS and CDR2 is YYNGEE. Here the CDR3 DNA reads TGTGCCAGCAGCGTAGCTATATCCAGTCCTGAGACCCAGTACTTC. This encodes CASSVAISSPETQYF.

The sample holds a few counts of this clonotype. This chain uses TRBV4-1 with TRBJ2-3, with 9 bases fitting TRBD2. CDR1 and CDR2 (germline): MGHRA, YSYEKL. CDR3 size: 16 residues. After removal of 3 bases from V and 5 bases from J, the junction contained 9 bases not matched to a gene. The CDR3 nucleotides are TGCGCCAGCAGCCAGGGGCAGCGGGGGGTTGGAGATACGCAGTATTTT. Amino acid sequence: CASSQGQRGVGDTQYF.

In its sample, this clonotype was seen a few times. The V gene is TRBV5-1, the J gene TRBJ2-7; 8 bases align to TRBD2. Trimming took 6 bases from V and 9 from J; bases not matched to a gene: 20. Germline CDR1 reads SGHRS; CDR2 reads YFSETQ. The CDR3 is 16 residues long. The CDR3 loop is CASTPSPTGGANRQYF. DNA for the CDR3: TGCGCCAGCACCCCTTCGCCTACGGGGGGGGCGAACCGGCAGTACTTC.

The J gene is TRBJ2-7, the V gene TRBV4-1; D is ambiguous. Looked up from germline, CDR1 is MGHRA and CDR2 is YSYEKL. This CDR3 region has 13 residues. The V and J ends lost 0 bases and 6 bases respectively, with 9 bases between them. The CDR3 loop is CASSQDPVREQYF. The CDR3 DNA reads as TGCGCCAGCAGCCAAGACCCAGTGCGCGAGCAGTACTTC.

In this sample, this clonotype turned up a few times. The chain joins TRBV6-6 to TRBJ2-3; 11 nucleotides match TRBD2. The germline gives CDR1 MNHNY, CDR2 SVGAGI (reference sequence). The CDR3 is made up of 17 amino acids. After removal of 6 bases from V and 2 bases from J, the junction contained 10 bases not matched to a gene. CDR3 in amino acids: CASSKLTSGGYTDTQYF. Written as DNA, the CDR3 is TGTGCCAGCAGCAAATTAACTAGCGGGGGATACACAGATACGCAGTATTTT.

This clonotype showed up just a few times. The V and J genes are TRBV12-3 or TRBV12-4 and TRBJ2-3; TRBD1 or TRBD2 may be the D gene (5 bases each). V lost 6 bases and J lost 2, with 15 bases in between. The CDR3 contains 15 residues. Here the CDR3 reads CASSRHRDDTDTQYF. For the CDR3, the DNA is TGTGCCAGCAGCCGCCACCGGGACGACACAGATACGCAGTATTTT.

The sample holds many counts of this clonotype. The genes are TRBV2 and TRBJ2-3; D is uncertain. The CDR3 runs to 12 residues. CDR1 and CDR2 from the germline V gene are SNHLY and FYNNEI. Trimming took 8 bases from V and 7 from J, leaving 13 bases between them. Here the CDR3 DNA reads TGTGCCAGCTCCCCCGAACTGAATACGCAGTATTTT. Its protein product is CASSPELNTQYF.

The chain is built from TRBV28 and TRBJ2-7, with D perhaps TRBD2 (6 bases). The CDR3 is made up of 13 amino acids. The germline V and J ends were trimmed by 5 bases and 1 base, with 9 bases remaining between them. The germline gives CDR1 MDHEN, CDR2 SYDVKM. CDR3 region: CASSTGSSYEQYV. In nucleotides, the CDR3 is TGTGCCAGCAGTACCGGGAGTTCCTACGAGCAGTACGTC.

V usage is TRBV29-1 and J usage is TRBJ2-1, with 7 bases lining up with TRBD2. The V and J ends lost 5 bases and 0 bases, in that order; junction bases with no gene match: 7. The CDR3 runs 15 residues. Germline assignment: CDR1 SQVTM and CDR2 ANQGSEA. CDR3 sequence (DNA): TGCAGCGTTCTAGCGGAAGTAAGCTCCTACAATGAGCAGTTCTTC. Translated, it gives CSVLAEVSSYNEQFF.

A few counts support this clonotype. The CDR3 sequence: CASRTGTKTQYF. CDR3 DNA sequence: TGTGCCAGCAGAACGGGGACGAAGACCCAGTACTTC. This chain connects TRBV6-5 to TRBJ2-5; perhaps D is TRBD1 or TRBD2 (5 bases each). The CDR3 is 12 amino acids. Trimming removed 6 bases from V and 6 bases from J, with 11 bases in between. The germline V gene has CDR1 MNHEY and CDR2 SVGAGI.

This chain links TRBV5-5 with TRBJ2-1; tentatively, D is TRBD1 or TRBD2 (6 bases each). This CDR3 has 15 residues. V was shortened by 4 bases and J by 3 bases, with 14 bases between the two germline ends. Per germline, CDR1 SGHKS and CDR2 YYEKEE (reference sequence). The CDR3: CASSQTSRGYNEQFF. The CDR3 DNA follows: TGTGCCAGCAGCCAAACTAGCAGGGGCTACAATGAGCAGTTCTTC.

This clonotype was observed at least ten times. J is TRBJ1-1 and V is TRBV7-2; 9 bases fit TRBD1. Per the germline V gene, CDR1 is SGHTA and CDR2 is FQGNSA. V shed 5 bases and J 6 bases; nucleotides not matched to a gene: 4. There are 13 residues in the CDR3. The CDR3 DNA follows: TGTGCCAGCAGCATGGACAGGGGCGCTGAAGCTTTCTTT. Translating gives CASSMDRGAEAFF.

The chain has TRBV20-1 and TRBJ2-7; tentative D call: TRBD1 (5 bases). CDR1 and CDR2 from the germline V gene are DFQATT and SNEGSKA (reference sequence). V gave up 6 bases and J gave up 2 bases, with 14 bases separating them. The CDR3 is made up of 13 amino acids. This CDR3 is CSAGESTAYEQYF. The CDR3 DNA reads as TGCAGTGCCGGAGAATCGACAGCCTACGAGCAGTACTTC.

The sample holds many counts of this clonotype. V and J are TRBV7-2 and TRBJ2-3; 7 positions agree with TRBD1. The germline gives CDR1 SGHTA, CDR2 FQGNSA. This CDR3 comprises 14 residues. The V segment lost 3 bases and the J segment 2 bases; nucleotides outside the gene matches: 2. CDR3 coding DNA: TGTGCCAGCAGCTTCACAGGGGTCACAGATACGCAGTATTTT. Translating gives CASSFTGVTDTQYF.

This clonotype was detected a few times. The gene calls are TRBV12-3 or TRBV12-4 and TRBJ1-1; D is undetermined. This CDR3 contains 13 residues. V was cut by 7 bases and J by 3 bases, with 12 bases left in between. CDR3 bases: TGTGCCAGCACCTCCGAGTGGGACACTGAAGCTTTCTTT. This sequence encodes CASTSEWDTEAFF.

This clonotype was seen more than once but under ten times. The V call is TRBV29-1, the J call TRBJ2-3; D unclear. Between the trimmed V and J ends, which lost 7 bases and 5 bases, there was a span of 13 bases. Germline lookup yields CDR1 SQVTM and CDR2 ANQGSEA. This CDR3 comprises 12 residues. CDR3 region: CSGVGFGDTQYF. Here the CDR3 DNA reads TGCAGCGGGGTAGGGTTTGGAGATACGCAGTATTTT.

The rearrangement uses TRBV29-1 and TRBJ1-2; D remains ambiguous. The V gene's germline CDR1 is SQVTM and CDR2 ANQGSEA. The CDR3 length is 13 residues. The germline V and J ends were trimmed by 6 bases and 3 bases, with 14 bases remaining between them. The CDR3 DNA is TGCAGCGTCGGCTTCGGGGAGGACTATGGCTACACCTTC. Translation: CSVGFGEDYGYTF.

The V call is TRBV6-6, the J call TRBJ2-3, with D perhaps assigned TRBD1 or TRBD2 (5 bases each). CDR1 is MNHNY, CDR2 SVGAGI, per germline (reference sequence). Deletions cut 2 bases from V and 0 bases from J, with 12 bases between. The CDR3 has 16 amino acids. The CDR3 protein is CASSYGLWDSTDTQYF. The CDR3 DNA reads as TGTGCCAGCAGTTACGGGCTTTGGGACAGCACAGATACGCAGTATTTT.

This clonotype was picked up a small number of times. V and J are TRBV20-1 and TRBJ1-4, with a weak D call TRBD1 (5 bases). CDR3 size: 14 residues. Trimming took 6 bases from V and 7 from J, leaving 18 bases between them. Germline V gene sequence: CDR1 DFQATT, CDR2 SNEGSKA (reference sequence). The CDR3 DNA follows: TGCAGTGCCAACAGTCCGGGGGGGAGTGAAAAACTGTTTTTT. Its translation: CSANSPGGSEKLFF.

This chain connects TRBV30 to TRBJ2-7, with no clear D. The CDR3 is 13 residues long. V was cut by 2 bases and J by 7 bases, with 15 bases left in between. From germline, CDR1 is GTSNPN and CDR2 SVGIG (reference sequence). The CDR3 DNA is TGTGCCTGGAGTTTCGGTCAGCCTTGGGAGCAGTACTTC. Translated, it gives CAWSFGQPWEQYF. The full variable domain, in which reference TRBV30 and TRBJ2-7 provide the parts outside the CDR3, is SQTIHQWPATLVQPVGSPLSLECTVEGTSNPNLYWYRQAAGRGLQLLFYSVGIGQISSEVPQNLSASRPQDRQFILSSKKLLLSDSGFYLCAWSFGQPWEQYFGPGTRLTVT.

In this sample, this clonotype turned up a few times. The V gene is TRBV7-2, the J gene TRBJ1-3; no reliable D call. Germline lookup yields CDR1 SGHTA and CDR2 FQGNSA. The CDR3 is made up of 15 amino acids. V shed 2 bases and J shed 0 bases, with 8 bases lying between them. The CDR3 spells CASSLLSFSGNTIYF. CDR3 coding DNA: TGTGCCAGCAGCTTATTGTCCTTCTCTGGAAACACCATATATTTT.